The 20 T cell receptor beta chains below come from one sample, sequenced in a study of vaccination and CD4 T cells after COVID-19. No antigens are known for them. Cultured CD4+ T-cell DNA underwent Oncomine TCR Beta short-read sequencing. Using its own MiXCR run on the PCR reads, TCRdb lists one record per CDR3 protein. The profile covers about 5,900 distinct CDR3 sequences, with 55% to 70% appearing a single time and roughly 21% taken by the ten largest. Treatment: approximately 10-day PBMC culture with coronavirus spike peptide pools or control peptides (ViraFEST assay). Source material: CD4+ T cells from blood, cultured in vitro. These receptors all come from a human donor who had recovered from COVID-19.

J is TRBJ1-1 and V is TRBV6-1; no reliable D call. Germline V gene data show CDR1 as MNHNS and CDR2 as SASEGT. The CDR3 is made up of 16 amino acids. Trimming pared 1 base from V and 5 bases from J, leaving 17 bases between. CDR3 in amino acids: CASSEVSSGLGTEAFF. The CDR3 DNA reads TGTGCCAGCAGTGAAGTGTCCTCGGGATTGGGGACTGAAGCTTTCTTT.

The DNA of the CDR3 is TGTGCCAGCAGCCTTCAGGTATACAATGAGCAGTTCTTC. It is translated as CASSLQVYNEQFF. This rearrangement joins TRBV7-2 to TRBJ2-1; D call uncertain. Germline CDR1 and CDR2: SGHTA and FQGNSA. Trimming took 5 bases from V and 4 from J, leaving 9 bases between them. CDR3 length equals 13 residues.

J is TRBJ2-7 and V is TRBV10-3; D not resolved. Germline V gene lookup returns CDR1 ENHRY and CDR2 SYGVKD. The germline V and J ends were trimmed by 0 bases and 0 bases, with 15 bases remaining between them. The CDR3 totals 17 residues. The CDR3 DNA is TGTGCCATCAGTGAGTCCCTCGTGGGTAACAGCTCCTACGAGCAGTACTTC. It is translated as CAISESLVGNSSYEQYF.

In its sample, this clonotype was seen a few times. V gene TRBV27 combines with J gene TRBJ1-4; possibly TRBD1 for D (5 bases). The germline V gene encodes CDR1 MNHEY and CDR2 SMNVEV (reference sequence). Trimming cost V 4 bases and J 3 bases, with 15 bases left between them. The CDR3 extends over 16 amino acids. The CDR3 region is CASSWRGVEANEKLFF. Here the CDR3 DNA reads TGTGCCAGCAGTTGGAGGGGCGTTGAGGCTAATGAAAAACTGTTTTTT.

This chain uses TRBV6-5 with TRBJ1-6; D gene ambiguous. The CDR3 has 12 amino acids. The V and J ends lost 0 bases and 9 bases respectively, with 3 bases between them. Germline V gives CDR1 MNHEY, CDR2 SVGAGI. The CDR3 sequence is CASSYSGSPLHF. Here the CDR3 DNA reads TGTGCCAGCAGTTACTCGGGTTCACCCCTCCACTTT.

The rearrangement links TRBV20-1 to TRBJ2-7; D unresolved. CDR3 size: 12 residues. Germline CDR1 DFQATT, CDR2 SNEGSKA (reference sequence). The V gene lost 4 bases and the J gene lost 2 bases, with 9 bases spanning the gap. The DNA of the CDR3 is TGCAGTGCTAAAGCAGAAGCCTACGAGCAGTACTTC. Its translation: CSAKAEAYEQYF.

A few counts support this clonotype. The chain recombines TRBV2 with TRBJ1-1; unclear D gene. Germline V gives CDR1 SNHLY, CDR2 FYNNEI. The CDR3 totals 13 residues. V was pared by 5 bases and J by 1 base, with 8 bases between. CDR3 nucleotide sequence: TGTGCCAGCAGTTTTTACAAGAACACTGAAGCTTTCTTT. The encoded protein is CASSFYKNTEAFF.

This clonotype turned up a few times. CDR3 in amino acids: CASSSRVQGGNTEAFF. The DNA for the CDR3 is TGTGCCAGCAGTAGTCGGGTTCAGGGCGGGAACACTGAAGCTTTCTTT. The rearrangement joins TRBV11-2 to TRBJ1-1, with TRBD1 as a possible D gene (5 bases). Trimming removed 6 bases at V and 1 base at J, with 18 bases between. The CDR3 spans 16 residues. Germline values: CDR1 SGHAT, CDR2 FQNNGV.

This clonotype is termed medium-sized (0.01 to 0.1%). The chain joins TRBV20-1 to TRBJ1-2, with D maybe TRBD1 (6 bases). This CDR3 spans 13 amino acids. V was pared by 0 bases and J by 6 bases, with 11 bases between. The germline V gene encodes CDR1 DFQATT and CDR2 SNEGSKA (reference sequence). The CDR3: CSARDMTGDGYTF. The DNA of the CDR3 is TGCAGTGCTAGAGACATGACAGGTGATGGCTACACCTTC.

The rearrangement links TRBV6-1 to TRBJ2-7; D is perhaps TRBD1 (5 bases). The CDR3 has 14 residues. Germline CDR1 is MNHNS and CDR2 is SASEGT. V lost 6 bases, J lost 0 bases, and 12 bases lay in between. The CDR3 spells CASRSPGNSYEQYF. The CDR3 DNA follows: TGTGCCAGCAGATCCCCAGGGAACTCCTACGAGCAGTACTTC.

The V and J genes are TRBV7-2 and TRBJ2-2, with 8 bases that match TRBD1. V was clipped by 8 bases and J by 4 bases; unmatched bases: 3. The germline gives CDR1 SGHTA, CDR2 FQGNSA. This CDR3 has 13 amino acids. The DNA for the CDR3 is TGTGCCAGCCGACAGGGGAGCACCGGGGAGCTGTTTTTT. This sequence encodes CASRQGSTGELFF.

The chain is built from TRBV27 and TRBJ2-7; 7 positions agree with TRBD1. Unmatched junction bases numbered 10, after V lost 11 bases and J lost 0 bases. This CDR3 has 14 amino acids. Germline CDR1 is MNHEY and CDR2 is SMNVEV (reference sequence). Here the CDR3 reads CAGSKRDSSYEQYF. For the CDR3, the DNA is TGTGCCGGCTCCAAACGGGACAGCTCCTACGAGCAGTACTTC.

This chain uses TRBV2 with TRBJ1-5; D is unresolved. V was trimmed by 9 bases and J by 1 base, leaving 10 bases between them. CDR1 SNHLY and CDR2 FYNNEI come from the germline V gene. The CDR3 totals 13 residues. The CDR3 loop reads CASNRQSNQPQHF. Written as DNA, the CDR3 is TGTGCCAGTAATAGGCAGAGCAATCAGCCCCAGCATTTT.

The CDR3, as DNA: TGCGCCAGCAGCCAAGAACTGGGGGGAGGGGGCTATGGCTACACCTTC. Translation gives CASSQELGGGGYGYTF. V gene TRBV4-1 combines with J gene TRBJ1-2, with D perhaps matching TRBD1 (6 bases). CDR1 and CDR2 from the germline V gene are MGHRA and YSYEKL. V lost 0 bases and J lost 4, with 15 bases in between. The CDR3 has 16 amino acids.

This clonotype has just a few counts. CDR3: CSAREGWQANNQPQHF. CDR3 in DNA: TGCAGTGCTAGAGAAGGGTGGCAGGCTAACAATCAGCCCCAGCATTTT. This chain links TRBV20-1 with TRBJ1-5; D not resolved. Germline CDR1 is DFQATT and CDR2 is SNEGSKA (reference sequence). This CDR3 is built from 16 residues. The V end lost 0 bases, the J end lost 3 bases, and 15 bases lay between the germline ends.

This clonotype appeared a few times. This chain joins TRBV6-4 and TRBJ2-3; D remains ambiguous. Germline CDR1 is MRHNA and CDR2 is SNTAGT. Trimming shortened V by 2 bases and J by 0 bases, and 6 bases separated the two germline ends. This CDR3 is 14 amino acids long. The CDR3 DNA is TGTGCCAGCAGTGACCAAGCGAGCACAGATACGCAGTATTTT. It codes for CASSDQASTDTQYF.

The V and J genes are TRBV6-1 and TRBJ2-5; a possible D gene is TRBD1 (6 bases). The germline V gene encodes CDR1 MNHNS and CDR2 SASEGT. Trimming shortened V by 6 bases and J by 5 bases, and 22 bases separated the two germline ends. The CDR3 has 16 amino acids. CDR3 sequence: CASRHKTGSPGETQYF. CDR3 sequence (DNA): TGTGCCAGCAGACACAAGACAGGCTCCCCAGGGGAGACCCAGTACTTC.

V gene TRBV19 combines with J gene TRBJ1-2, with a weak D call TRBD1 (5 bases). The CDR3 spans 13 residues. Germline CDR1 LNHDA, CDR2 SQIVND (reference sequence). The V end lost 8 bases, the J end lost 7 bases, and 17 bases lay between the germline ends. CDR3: CASSGQQGPGYTF. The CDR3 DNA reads TGTGCCAGTTCGGGCCAGCAGGGTCCTGGCTACACCTTC.

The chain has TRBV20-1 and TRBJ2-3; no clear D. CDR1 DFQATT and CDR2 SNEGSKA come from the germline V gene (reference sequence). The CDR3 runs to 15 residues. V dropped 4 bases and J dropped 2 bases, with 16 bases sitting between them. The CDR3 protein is CSATGPITVTDTQYF. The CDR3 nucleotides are TGCAGTGCTACCGGGCCGATAACCGTCACAGATACGCAGTATTTT.

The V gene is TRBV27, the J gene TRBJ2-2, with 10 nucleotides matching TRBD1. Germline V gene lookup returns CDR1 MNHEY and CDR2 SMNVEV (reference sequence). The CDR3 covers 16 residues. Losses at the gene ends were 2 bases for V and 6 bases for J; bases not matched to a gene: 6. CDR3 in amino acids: CASSLRGQGSSGELFF. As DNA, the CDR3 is TGTGCCAGCAGTTTAAGGGGACAGGGGTCTTCCGGGGAGCTGTTTTTT.